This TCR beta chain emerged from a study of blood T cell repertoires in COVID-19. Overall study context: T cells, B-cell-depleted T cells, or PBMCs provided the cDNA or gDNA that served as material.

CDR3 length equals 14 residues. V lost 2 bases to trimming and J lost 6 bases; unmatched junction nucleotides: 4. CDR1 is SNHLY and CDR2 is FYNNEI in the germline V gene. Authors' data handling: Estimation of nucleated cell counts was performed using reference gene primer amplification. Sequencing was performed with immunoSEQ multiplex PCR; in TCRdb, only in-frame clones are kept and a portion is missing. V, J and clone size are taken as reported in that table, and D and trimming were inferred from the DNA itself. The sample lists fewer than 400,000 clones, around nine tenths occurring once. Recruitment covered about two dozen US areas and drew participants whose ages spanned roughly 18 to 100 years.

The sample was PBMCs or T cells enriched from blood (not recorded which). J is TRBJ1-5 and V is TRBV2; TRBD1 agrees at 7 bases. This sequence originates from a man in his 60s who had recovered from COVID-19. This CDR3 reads CASSERTGGQPQHF. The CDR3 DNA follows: TGTGCCAGCAGTGAAAGGACAGGAGGTCAGCCCCAGCATTTT.